These 13 T cell receptor beta chains came from one sample sequenced in a study of blood T cell repertoires in COVID-19. This table comes from immunoSEQ multiplex PCR, and its TCRdb copy is limited to in-frame clones, with some not included. The data hold about 300,000 clones, with 75% to 95% observed a single time. The specimen sequenced was PBMCs or T cells enriched from blood (not recorded which). The receptors stem from a woman younger than 45 who had recovered from COVID-19.

The rearrangement joins TRBV6-5 to TRBJ2-5; no clear D. V shed 2 bases and J shed 5 bases, with 3 bases lying between them. CDR1 and CDR2 (germline): MNHEY, SVGAGI. The CDR3 runs 11 residues. The CDR3 DNA follows: TGTGCCAGCAGTTACCGGGAGACCCAGTACTTC. It specifies CASSYRETQYF.

This clone was seen only once. The V and J genes are TRBV24-1 and TRBJ2-1, with TRBD1 matching over 8 bases. The length of the CDR3 is 15 residues. V lost 8 bases and J lost 0; bases outside the gene matches: 5. Per germline, CDR1 KGHDR and CDR2 SFDVKD. This CDR3 reads CATNRGESSYNEQFF. CDR3 DNA: TGTGCCACCAACAGGGGGGAGAGCTCCTACAATGAGCAGTTCTTC.

The chain uses TRBV18 and TRBJ1-6, with 11 bases that match TRBD1. The ends lost 6 bases at V and 10 bases at J; junction bases unmatched: 14. Germline V gene sequence: CDR1 KGHSH, CDR2 LQKENI. This CDR3 comprises 17 residues. The CDR3 region is CASSHDGTGGLRSPLHF. CDR3 DNA sequence: TGTGCCAGCTCTCATGACGGGACAGGGGGATTAAGGTCACCCCTCCACTTT.

This rearrangement joins TRBV7-9 to TRBJ2-2; 12 nucleotides match TRBD2. Germline loops: CDR1 SEHNR, CDR2 FQNEAQ (reference sequence). V gave up 4 bases and J gave up 1 base; unmatched junction bases: 7. The CDR3 has 18 residues. The CDR3: CASSSRTSGNQNTGELFF. The CDR3 bases are TGTGCCAGCAGCTCAAGGACTAGCGGGAATCAGAACACCGGGGAGCTGTTTTTT.

The V call is TRBV7-9, the J call TRBJ1-6, with D unclear. This CDR3 has 12 amino acids. V lost 2 bases and J 7 bases, leaving 3 bases between the germline ends. From germline, CDR1 is SEHNR and CDR2 FQNEAQ (reference sequence). The CDR3 protein is CASSLQNSPLHF. DNA of the CDR3: TGTGCCAGCAGCTTACAAAATTCACCCCTCCACTTT.

The chain links TRBV11-2 to TRBJ2-7; 8 bases line up with TRBD1. From germline, CDR1 is SGHAT and CDR2 FQNNGV. This CDR3 comprises 13 residues. The trim removed 3 bases at V and 6 bases at J, leaving 4 bases unmatched. CDR3 residues: CASSFRTGSEQYF. The CDR3 DNA reads TGTGCCAGCAGCTTCCGGACAGGGTCCGAGCAGTACTTC. Using reference TRBV11-2 and TRBJ2-7 for the parts outside the CDR3, the full variable domain is EAGVAQSPRYKIIEKRQSVAFWCNPISGHATLYWYQQILGQGPKLLIQFQNNGVVDDSQLPKDRFSAERLKGVDSTLKIQPAKLEDSAVYLCASSFRTGSEQYFGPGTRLTVT.

The chain joins TRBV6-2 or TRBV6-3 to TRBJ1-1; TRBD1 might be the D (6 bases). Germline assignment: CDR1 MNHEY and CDR2 SVGEGT. The CDR3 totals 15 residues. The V gene lost 5 bases and the J gene lost 1 base, with 14 bases spanning the gap. The CDR3, as DNA: TGTGCCAGCAGTCCAATGGGGGCAACGAACACTGAAGCTTTCTTT. Its protein product is CASSPMGATNTEAFF.

The genes are TRBV28 and TRBJ1-1, with D perhaps TRBD1 (5 bases). Trimming left V 6 bases short and J 6 bases short, with 11 bases between. The V gene's germline CDR1 is MDHEN and CDR2 SYDVKM. The CDR3 runs 12 residues. The CDR3 loop reads CASRGRFAEAFF. Here the CDR3 DNA reads TGTGCCAGCAGGGGGCGGTTCGCTGAAGCTTTCTTT.

The chain employs TRBV29-1 and TRBJ2-1, with 8 bases lining up with TRBD1. The germline V gene has CDR1 SQVTM and CDR2 ANQGSEA. This CDR3 region has 16 residues. V was pared by 5 bases and J by 8 bases, with 17 bases of the junction left unmatched. The CDR3 protein is CSVISPLRTGRYEQFF. DNA of the CDR3: TGCAGCGTTATTTCCCCACTTAGGACAGGGAGGTATGAGCAGTTCTTC.

The V gene is TRBV3-1 (or the pseudogene TRBV3-2), the J gene TRBJ2-5, with a weak D call TRBD2 (5 bases). Germline assignment: CDR1 LGHDT and CDR2 YNNKEL (reference sequence). The germline V and J ends were trimmed by 4 bases and 5 bases, with 5 bases remaining between them. The CDR3 runs to 11 residues. DNA for the CDR3: TGTGCCAGCAGCCGGGAGGAGACCCAGTACTTC. It encodes CASSREETQYF.

This clone appeared once. The J gene is TRBJ1-1, the V gene TRBV5-1; D perhaps matches TRBD1 (5 bases). This CDR3 is built from 15 residues. Germline assignment: CDR1 SGHRS and CDR2 YFSETQ. V was trimmed by 7 bases and J by 2 bases, leaving 18 bases between them. The CDR3, as DNA: TGCGCCAGCGGACCAGGGAACATCCAAAACACTGAAGCTTTCTTT. It encodes CASGPGNIQNTEAFF. The variable domain in full, completed from reference TRBV5-1 and TRBJ1-1, reads KAGVTQTPRYLIKTRGQQVTLSCSPISGHRSVSWYQQTPGQGLQFLFEYFSETQRNKGNFPGRFSGRQFSNSRSEMNVSTLELGDSALYLCASGPGNIQNTEAFFGQGTRLTVV.

V usage is TRBV30 and J usage is TRBJ2-3; TRBD1 matches 9 bases. With 3 bases clipped from V and 4 bases from J, the junction kept 5 bases outside the gene matches. The length of the CDR3 is 14 residues. Germline lookup yields CDR1 GTSNPN and CDR2 SVGIG (reference sequence). The CDR3 sequence: CAWRTGGIADTQYF. The DNA for the CDR3 is TGTGCCTGGAGGACAGGGGGTATCGCAGATACGCAGTATTTT. The complete variable domain, with remaining parts taken from reference TRBV30 and TRBJ2-3, reads SQTIHQWPATLVQPVGSPLSLECTVEGTSNPNLYWYRQAAGRGLQLLFYSVGIGQISSEVPQNLSASRPQDRQFILSSKKLLLSDSGFYLCAWRTGGIADTQYFGPGTRLTVL.

The chain employs TRBV5-6 and TRBJ2-1, with 9 bases fitting TRBD2. J lost 2 bases, V lost 4 bases, and 7 bases had no gene match. Looked up from germline, CDR1 is SGHDT and CDR2 is YYEEEE. The CDR3 consists of 16 residues. The CDR3 sequence is CASSPRLAATYNEQFF. In DNA, the CDR3 is TGTGCCAGCAGCCCCAGACTAGCGGCCACCTACAATGAGCAGTTCTTC. Full variable domain (missing parts from reference TRBV5-6 and TRBJ2-1): DAGVTQSPTHLIKTRGQQVTLRCSPKSGHDTVSWYQQALGQGPQFIFQYYEEEERQRGNFPDRFSGHQFPNYSSELNVNALLLGDSALYLCASSPRLAATYNEQFFGPGTRLTVL.